This TCR beta chain came from a study of identical twins. Via MiXCR, TCRdb re-called the 5' RACE reads, giving one row per CDR3 protein. The table has hundreds of thousands of distinct CDR3 sequences, around 20% seen once; the top ten hold 4.3%. This clonotype was seen at least ten times. Trimming removed 7 bases at V and 1 base at J, with 13 bases between. CDR1 DFQATT and CDR2 SNEGSKA come from the germline V gene (reference sequence). The CDR3 consists of 13 residues. These same data were also listed under a study on T cells expressing NK-cell markers.

V gene TRBV20-1 combines with J gene TRBJ1-1, with D possibly being TRBD1 (5 bases). The source of this sequence is a woman younger than 35 in good health. Material for sequencing was PBMCs. CDR3 DNA: TGCAGTGGCAGGGAGGGAGCGAACACTGAAGCTTTCTTT. It is translated as CSGREGANTEAFF.